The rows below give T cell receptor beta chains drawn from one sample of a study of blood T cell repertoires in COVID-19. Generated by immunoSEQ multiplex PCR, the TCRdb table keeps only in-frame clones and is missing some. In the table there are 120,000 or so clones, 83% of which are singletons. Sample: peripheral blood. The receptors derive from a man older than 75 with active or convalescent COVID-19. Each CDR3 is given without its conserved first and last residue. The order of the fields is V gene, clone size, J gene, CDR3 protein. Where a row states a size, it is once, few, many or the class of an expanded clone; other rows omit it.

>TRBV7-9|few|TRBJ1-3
ASSLDWDRGNTIY
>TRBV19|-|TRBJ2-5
ASSPRGETQY
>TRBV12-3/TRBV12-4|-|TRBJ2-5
ASSPIGTSQY
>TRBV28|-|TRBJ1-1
ASGRGVNTEAF
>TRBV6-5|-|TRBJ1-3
ASSQGPGNTIY
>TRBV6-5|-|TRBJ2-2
ASRRTAVETGELF
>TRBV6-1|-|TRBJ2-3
ASSEYGGGGTDTQY
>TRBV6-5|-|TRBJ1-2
ASMQNYGYT
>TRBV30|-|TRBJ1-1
AWKNLRWNTEAF
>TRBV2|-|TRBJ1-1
ASSTQENTEAF
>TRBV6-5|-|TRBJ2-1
AILFFSGGNEQF
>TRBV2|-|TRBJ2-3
ASSLIRDLIDTQY
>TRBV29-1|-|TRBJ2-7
SVFNRGPYEQY
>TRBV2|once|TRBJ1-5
ASSQGAYQPQH
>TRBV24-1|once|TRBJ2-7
ATSETGRDYEQY
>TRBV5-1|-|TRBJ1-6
ASRSGERNSPLH
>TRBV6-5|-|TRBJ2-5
ASSRLAGWTQY
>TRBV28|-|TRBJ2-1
ASSQTSGVSSNEQF
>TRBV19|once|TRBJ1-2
ASRGDSSNYGYT
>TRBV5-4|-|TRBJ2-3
ASSSTSGGGTQY
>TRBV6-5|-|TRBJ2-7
ASSPGGFSYEQY